This T cell receptor (beta chain) was documented in a study of shared clonotypes between healthy human individuals. Study summary: A donor's plate count was three for CD4 naive and three for CD4 memory; CD8 naive had two and CD8 memory one.

In the sorted-subset replicate PCRs, 200 ng DNA, roughly 30,000 T cell genomes, was used. Per the study methods: ImmunoSEQ yielded junction-only sequences lacking quality scores, so filtering differed. Profiled with immunoSEQ multiplex PCR; TCRdb holds only in-frame clones, not every one. D and trimming come from the DNA, and the V and J calls and clone size come from that table. The sample shows approximately 740,000 clones, around 92% of them seen only once. It was CD45RO-negative cells, positively selected for CCR7, that made up naive CD8 cells, with terminally differentiated effector memory CD45RA+ cells excluded. This CDR3 region has 17 residues. Germline V gene lookup returns CDR1 LGHNA and CDR2 YSLEER. Losses at the gene ends were 2 bases for V and 3 bases for J; bases not matched to a gene: 5.

The sequenced material came from naive CD8+ T cells sorted from blood. V gene TRBV4-3 combines with J gene TRBJ2-3, with 13 bases lining up with TRBD2. The sequence came from a man under 40 in good health. CDR3 residues: CASSQRTGLAGTDTQYF. In DNA form, the CDR3 reads TGCGCCAGCAGCCAACGCACGGGACTAGCGGGGACAGATACGCAGTATTTT.